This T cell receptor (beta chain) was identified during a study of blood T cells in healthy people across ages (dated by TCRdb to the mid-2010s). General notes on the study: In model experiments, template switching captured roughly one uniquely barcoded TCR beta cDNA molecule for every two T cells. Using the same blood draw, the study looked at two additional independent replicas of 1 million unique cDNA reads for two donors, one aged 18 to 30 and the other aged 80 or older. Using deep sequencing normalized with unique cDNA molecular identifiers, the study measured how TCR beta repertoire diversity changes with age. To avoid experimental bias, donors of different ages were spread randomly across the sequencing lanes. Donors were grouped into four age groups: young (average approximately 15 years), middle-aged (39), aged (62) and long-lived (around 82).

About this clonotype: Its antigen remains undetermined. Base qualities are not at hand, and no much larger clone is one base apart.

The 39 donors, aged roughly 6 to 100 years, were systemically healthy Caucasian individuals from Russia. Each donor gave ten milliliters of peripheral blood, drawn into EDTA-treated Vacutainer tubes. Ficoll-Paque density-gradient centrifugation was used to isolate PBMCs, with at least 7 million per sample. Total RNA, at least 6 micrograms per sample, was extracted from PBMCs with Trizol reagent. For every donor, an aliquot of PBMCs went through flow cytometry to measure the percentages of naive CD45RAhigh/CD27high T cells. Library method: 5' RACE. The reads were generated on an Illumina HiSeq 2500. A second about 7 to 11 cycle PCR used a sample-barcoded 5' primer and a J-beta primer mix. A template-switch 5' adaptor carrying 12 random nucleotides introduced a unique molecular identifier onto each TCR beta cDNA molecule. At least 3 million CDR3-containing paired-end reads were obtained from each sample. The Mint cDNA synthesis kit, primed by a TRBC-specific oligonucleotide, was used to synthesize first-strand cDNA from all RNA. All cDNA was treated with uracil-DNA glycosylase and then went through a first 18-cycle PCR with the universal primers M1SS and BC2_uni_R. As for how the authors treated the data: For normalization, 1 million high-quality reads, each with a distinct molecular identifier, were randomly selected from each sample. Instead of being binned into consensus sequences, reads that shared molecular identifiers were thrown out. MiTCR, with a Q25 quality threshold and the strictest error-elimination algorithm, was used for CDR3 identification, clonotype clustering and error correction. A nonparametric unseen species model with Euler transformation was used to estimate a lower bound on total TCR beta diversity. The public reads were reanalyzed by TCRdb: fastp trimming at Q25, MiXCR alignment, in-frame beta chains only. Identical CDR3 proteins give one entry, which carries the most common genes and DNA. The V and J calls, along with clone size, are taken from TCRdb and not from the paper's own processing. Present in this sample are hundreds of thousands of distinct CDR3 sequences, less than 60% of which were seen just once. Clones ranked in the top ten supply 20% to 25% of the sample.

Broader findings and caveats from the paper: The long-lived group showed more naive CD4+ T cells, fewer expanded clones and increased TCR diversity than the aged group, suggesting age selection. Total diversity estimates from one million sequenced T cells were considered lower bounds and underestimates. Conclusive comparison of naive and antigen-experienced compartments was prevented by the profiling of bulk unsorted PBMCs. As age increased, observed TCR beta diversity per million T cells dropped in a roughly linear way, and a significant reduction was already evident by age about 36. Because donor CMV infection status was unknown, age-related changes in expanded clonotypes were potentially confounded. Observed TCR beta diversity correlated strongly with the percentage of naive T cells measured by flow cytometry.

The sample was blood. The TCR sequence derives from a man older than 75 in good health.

The nucleotide sequence reads as follows: TGTGCCAGCAGCTTATCATGGGGGGGAAGCAATCAGCCCCAGCATTTT. Translated, it gives CASSLSWGGSNQPQHF. The V gene is TRBV7-2 and the J gene is TRBJ1-5; TRBD1 might be the D gene, on 5 matching bases. The CDR3 numbers 16 residues from cysteine through phenylalanine. Of all the DNA, just the CDR3 is kept, 48 bases in frame from base 1. In the germline V gene, CDR1 corresponds to SGHTA and CDR2 to FQGNSA. Cut back by 2 bases and 1 base, the V and J ends lie 12 bases apart.